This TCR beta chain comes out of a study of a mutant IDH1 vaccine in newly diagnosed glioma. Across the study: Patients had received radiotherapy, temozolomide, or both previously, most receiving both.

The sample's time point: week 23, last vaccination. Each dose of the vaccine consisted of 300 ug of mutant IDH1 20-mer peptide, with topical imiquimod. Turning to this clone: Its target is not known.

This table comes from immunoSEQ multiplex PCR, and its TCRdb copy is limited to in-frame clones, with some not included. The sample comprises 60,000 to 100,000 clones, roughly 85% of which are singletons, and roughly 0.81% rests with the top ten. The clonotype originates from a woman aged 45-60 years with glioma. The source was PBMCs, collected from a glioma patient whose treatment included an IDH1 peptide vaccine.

CDR3 sequence reads: CASSLAGRVTDMNTEAFF. CDR3 bases: TGTGCCAGCAGCTTGGCCGGGCGAGTAACCGACATGAACACTGAAGCTTTCTTT. The rearrangement joins TRBV5-8 to TRBJ1-1; no clear D. The germline CDR1 and CDR2 sequences are SGHTS and YDEGEE. The ends were cut back, 0 bases at V and 0 bases at J, with 18 bases in the middle. This CDR3 spans 18 amino acids.